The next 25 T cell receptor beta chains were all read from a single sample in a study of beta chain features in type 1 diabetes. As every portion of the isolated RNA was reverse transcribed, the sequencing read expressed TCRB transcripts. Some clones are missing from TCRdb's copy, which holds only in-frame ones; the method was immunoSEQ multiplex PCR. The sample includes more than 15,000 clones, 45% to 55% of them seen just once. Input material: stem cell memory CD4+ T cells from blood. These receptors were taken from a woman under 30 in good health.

CDR3 residues: CAIRTAGDTQYF. CDR3 bases: TGTGCCATTCGGACGGCGGGGGATACGCAGTATTTT. This chain connects TRBV6-6 to TRBJ2-3, with D possibly being TRBD2 (6 bases). With 10 bases removed from V and 6 bases from J, the gap between germline ends came to 14 bases. CDR3 size: 12 residues. Germline CDR1 reads MNHNY; CDR2 reads SVGAGI (reference sequence).

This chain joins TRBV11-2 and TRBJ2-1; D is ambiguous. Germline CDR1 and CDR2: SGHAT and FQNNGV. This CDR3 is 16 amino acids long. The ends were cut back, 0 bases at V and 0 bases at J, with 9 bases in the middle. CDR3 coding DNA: TGTGCCAGCAGCTTAGACCTGTGGAGCTCCTACAATGAGCAGTTCTTC. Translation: CASSLDLWSSYNEQFF. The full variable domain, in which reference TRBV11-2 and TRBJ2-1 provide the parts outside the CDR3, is EAGVAQSPRYKIIEKRQSVAFWCNPISGHATLYWYQQILGQGPKLLIQFQNNGVVDDSQLPKDRFSAERLKGVDSTLKIQPAKLEDSAVYLCASSLDLWSSYNEQFFGPGTRLTVL.

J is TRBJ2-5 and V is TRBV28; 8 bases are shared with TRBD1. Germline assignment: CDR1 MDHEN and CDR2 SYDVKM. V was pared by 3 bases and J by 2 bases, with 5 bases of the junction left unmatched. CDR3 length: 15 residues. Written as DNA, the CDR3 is TGTGCCAGCAGTTTCGGCAGGGGGCCGCAAGAGACCCAGTACTTC. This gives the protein CASSFGRGPQETQYF.

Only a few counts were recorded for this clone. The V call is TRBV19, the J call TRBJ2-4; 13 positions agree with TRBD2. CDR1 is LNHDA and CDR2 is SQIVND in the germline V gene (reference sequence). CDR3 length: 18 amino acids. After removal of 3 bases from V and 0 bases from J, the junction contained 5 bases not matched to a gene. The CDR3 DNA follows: TGTGCCAGTAGTATGACTAGCGGGAGGCTCCTAGCCAAAAACATTCAGTACTTC. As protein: CASSMTSGRLLAKNIQYF. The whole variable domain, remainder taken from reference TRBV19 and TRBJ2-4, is DGGITQSPKYLFRKEGQNVTLSCEQNLNHDAMYWYRQDPGQGLRLIYYSQIVNDFQKGDIAEGYSVSREKKESFPLTVTSAQKNPTAFYLCASSMTSGRLLAKNIQYFGAGTRLSVL.

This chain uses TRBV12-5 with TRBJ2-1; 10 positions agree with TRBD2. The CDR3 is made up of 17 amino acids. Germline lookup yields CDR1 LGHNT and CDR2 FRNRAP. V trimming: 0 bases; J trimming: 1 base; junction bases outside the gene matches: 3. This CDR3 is CASGLVVAGGSYNEQFF. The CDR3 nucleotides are TGTGCTAGTGGTTTGGTAGTAGCGGGGGGATCCTACAATGAGCAGTTCTTC.

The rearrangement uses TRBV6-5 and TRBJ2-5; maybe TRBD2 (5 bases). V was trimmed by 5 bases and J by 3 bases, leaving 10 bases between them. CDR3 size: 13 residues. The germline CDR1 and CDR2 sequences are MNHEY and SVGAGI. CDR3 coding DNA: TGTGCCAGCAGTGAATTCGGGAAAGAGACCCAGTACTTC. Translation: CASSEFGKETQYF.

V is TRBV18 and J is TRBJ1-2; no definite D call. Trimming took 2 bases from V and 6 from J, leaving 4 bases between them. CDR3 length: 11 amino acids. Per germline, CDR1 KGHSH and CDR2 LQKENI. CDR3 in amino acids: CASSPSDGYTF. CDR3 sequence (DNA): TGTGCCAGCTCACCATCAGATGGCTACACCTTC.

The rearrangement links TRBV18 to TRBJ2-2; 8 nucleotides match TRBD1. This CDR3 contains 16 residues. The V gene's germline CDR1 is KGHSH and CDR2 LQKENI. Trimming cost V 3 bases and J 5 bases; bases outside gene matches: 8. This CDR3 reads CASSPGTGSETGELFF. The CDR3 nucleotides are TGTGCCAGCTCACCCGGGACAGGATCAGAGACCGGGGAGCTGTTTTTT.

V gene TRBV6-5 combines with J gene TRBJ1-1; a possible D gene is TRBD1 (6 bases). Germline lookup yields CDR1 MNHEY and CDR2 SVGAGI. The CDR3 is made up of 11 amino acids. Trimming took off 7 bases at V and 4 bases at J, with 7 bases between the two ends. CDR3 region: CASTRGTEAFF. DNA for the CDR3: TGTGCCAGCACCAGGGGCACTGAAGCTTTCTTT.

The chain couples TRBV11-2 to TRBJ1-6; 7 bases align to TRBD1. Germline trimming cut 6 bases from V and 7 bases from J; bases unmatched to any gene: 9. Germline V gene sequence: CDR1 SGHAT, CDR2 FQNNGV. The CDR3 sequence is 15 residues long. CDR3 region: CASRYPGQRNSPLHF. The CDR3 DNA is TGTGCCAGCAGATACCCGGGACAGCGAAATTCACCCCTCCACTTT.

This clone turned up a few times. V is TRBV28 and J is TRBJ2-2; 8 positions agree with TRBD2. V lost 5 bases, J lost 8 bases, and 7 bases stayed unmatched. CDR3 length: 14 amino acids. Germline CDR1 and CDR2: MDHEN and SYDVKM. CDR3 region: CASSPGLVKGELFF. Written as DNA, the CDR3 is TGTGCCAGCAGTCCGGGACTAGTTAAGGGGGAGCTGTTTTTT.

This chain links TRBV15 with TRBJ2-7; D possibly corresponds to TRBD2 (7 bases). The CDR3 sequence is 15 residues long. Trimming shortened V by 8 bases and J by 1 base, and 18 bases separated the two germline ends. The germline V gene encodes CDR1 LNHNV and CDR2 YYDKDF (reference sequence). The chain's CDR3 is CATLGGAGASYEQYF. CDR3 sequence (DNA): TGTGCCACCTTAGGGGGGGCCGGGGCGTCCTACGAGCAGTACTTC.

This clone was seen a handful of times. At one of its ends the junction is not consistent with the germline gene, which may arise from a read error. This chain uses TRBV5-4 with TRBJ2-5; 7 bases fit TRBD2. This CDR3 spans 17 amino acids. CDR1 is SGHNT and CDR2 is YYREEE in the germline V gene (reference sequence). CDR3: CASSQGSQRGLQETQYF. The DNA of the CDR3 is TGCGCCAGCAGCCAAGGGAGTCAGCGGGGTTTGCAAGAGACCCAGTACTTC.

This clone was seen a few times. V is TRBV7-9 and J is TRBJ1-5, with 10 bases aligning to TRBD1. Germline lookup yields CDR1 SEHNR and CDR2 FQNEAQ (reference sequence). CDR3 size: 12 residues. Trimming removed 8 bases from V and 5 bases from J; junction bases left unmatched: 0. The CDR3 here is CASGQGDQPQHF. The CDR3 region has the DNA TGTGCCAGCGGACAGGGGGATCAGCCCCAGCATTTT.

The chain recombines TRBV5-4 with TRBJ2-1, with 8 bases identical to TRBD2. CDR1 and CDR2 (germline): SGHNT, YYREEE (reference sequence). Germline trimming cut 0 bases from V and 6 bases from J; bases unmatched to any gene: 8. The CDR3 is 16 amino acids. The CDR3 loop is CASSLGGAGGLNEQFF. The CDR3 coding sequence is TGTGCCAGCAGCTTGGGTGGGGCGGGGGGCCTCAATGAGCAGTTCTTC.

This CDR3 reads CASSSRGDRTDTQYF. In nucleotides, the CDR3 is TGTGCCAGCAGTTCCCGCGGGGACCGCACAGATACGCAGTATTTT. The J gene is TRBJ2-3, the V gene TRBV27; a weak D match, TRBD2 (6 bases). The CDR3 length is 15 residues. With 4 bases removed from V and 1 base from J, the gap between germline ends came to 12 bases. Looked up from germline, CDR1 is MNHEY and CDR2 is SMNVEV (reference sequence).

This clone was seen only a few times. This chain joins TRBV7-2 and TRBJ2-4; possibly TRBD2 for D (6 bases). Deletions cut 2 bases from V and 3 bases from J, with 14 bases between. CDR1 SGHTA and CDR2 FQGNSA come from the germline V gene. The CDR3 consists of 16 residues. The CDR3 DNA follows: TGTGCCAGCAGCTTAAGGGGAGGATGGGACAAAAACATTCAGTACTTC. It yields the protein CASSLRGGWDKNIQYF.

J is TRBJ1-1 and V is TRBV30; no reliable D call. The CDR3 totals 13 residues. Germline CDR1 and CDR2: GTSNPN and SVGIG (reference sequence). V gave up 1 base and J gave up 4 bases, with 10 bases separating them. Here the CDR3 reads CAWSETIVTEAFF. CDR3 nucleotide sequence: TGTGCCTGGAGTGAGACTATCGTCACTGAAGCTTTCTTT.

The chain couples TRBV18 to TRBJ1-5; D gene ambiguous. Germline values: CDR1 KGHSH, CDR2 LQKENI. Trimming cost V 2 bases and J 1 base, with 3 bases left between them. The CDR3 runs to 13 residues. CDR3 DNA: TGTGCCAGCTCACCAGGCAGCAATCAGCCCCAGCATTTT. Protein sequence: CASSPGSNQPQHF.

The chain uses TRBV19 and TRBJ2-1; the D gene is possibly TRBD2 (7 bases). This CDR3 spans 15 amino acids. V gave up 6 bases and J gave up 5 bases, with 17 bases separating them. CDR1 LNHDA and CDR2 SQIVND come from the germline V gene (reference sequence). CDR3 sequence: CASRGGRTVNNEQFF. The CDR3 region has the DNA TGTGCCAGTAGGGGGGGGCGGACGGTAAACAATGAGCAGTTCTTC. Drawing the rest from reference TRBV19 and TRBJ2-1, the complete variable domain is DGGITQSPKYLFRKEGQNVTLSCEQNLNHDAMYWYRQDPGQGLRLIYYSQIVNDFQKGDIAEGYSVSREKKESFPLTVTSAQKNPTAFYLCASRGGRTVNNEQFFGPGTRLTVL.

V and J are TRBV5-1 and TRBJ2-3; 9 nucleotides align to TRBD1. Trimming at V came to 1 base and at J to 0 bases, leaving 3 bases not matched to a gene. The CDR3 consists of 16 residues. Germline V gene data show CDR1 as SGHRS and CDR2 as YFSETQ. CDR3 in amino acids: CASSLTGGASTDTQYF. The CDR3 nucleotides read TGCGCCAGCAGCTTGACAGGGGGCGCCAGCACAGATACGCAGTATTTT. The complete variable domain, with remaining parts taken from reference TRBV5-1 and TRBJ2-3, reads KAGVTQTPRYLIKTRGQQVTLSCSPISGHRSVSWYQQTPGQGLQFLFEYFSETQRNKGNFPGRFSGRQFSNSRSEMNVSTLELGDSALYLCASSLTGGASTDTQYFGPGTRLTVL.

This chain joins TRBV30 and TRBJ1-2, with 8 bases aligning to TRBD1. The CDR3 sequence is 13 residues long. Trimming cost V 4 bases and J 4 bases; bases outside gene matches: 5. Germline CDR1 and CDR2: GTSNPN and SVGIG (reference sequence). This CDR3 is CAWIGQGSYGYTF. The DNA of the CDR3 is TGTGCCTGGATAGGACAGGGATCCTATGGCTACACCTTC.

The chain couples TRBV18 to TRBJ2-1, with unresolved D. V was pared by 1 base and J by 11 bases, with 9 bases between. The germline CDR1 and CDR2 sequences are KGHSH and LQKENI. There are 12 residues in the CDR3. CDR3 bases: TGTGCCAGCTCACCACAGGAACAGAAGCAGTTCTTC. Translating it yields CASSPQEQKQFF.

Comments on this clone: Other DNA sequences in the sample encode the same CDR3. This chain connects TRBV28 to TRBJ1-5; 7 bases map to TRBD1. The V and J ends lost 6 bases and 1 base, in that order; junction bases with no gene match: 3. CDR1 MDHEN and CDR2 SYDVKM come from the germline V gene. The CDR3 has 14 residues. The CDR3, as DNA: TGTGCCAGCAGGTTACAGGGGAGCAATCAGCCCCAGCATTTT. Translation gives CASRLQGSNQPQHF.

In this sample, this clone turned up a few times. The CDR3 here is CSVSQGRETQYF. The CDR3 DNA reads as TGCAGCGTTTCACAGGGGCGCGAGACCCAGTACTTC. The gene calls are TRBV29-1 and TRBJ2-5; 7 positions agree with TRBD1. Trimming at V came to 5 bases and at J to 5 bases, leaving 5 bases not matched to a gene. The CDR3 totals 12 residues. Germline CDR1 is SQVTM and CDR2 is ANQGSEA.